These 7 T cell receptor gamma chains came from one sample sequenced in a study of gamma-delta chains in newborns, infants, children. TCRdb reprocessed the reads through CATT. The sample lists under 2,000 gamma-chain clones; 68% were seen once. Sequences were obtained from blood. All receptors derive from a child who was a newborn, infant or young child, either healthy, febrile or measles-vaccinated (not recorded which).

Of note for this clone: Other nucleotide sequences in the sample specify the same CDR3. The J gene was not called, though the V gene is TRGV9. Germline assignment: CDR1 GITISATS and CDR2 ISYDGTV (reference sequence). The CDR3 loop spans 15 amino acids. CDR3 loop: CALWEVELGKKIKVF. For the CDR3, the DNA is TGTGCCTTGTGGGAGGTAGAGTTGGGCAAAAAAATAAAGGTATTT.

Turning to this clone: Being one base from a much bigger clone, this may be a read error. Other DNA sequences in the sample encode the same CDR3. The chain joins TRGV9 to TRGJP. TCRdb supplies no J gene; here it was assigned by aligning the nucleotide sequence to germline. Germline V gene lookup returns CDR1 GITISATS and CDR2 ISYDGTV (reference sequence). J was trimmed by 7 bases and V by 0 bases; bases with no gene match: 6. The CDR3 is made up of 17 amino acids. The CDR3 protein is CALWEVHGELGKKIKVF. As DNA, the CDR3 is TGTGCCTTGTGGGAGGTGCACGGGGAGTTGGGCAAAAAAATCAAGGTATTT.

A few counts support this clone. The CDR3 DNA reads as TGTGCCTTGTGGGAGGAGGGGTTGGGCAAAAAAATCAAGGTATTT. It codes for CALWEEGLGKKIKVF. This chain uses TRGV9 with TRGJP. TCRdb supplies no J gene; here it was assigned by aligning the nucleotide sequence to germline. Germline V CDR1 and CDR2: GITISATS, ISYDGTV (reference sequence). The CDR3 length is 15 residues. Germline trimming cut 2 bases from V and 9 bases from J; bases unmatched to any gene: 4.

V gene TRGV9 was called; the J gene was not. This CDR3 is built from 17 residues. Germline CDR1 is GITISATS and CDR2 is ISYDGTV (reference sequence). CDR3 protein: CALWEAEEELGKKIKVF. In DNA form, the CDR3 reads TGTGCCTTGTGGGAGGCGGAGGAAGAGTTGGGCAAAAAAATCAAGGTATTC.

On this clone itself: Other DNA sequences in this specimen translate into the identical CDR3. The V call is TRGV9, the J call TRGJP. TCRdb lists no J gene, so it was determined here by aligning the DNA to germline. Looked up from germline, CDR1 is GITISATS and CDR2 is ISYDGTV (reference sequence). The CDR3 runs 17 residues. V lost 0 bases and J lost 6; bases outside the gene matches: 5. The CDR3 reads CALWEVQGELGKKIKVF. The CDR3 DNA reads TGTGCCTTGTGGGAGGTGCAGGGAGAGTTGGGCAAAAAAATCAAGGTATTT.

V usage is TRGV8 and J usage is TRGJ1 or TRGJ2. Assignment of the J gene here rests on matching the DNA to germline, because TCRdb gives none. Per germline, CDR1 VENAVY and CDR2 YDSYNSRV. The V segment lost 3 bases and the J segment 0 bases; nucleotides outside the gene matches: 2. The CDR3 is made up of 13 amino acids. CDR3 sequence (DNA): TGTGCCACCTGGGATTGGAATTATTATAAGAAACTCTTT. Amino acid sequence: CATWDWNYYKKLF.

This clone was detected only a few times. This chain joins TRGV4 and TRGJ1 or TRGJ2. Here the J gene came from matching the DNA to germline, since TCRdb omits it. Trimming cost V 1 base and J 10 bases; bases outside gene matches: 4. Germline V gene sequence: CDR1 EGSTGY, CDR2 YDSYTSSV. This CDR3 comprises 11 residues. Here the CDR3 DNA reads TGTGCCACCTGGGATGGAGAGAAGAAACTCTTT. Amino acids: CATWDGEKKLF.